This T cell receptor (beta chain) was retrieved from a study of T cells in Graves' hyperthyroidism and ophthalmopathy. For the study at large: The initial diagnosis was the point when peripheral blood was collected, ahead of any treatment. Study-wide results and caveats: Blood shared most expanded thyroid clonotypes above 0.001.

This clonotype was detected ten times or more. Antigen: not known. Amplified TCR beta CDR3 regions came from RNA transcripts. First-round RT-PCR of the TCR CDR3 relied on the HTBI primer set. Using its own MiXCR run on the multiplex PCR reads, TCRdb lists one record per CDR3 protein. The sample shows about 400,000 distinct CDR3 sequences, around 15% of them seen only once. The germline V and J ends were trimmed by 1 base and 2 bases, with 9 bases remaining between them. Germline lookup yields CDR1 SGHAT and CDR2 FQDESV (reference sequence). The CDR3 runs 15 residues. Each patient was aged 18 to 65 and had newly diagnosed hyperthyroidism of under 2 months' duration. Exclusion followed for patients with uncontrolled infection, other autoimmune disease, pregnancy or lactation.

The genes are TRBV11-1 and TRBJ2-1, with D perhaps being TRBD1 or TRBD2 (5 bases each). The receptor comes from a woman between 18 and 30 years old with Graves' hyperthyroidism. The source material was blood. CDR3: CASSLVRGPYNEQFF. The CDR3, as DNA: TGTGCCAGCAGCTTAGTACGGGGACCCTACAATGAGCAGTTCTTC.